The 22 T cell receptor beta chains listed next were all sequenced from one sample in a study of regulatory T cells in long-lasting Graves disease (dated by TCRdb to the early 2020s). The time point label, read with the paper, signifies: newly diagnosed GD, antithyroid drugs for less than 3 months. For both TCR sequencing and RNA sequencing, RNA was extracted from PBMCs using TRIzol. The library was made by multiplex PCR. The sequencing machine was an Illumina HiSeq 4000. TCR beta libraries were built with iRepertoire HTBI primers and Arm-PCR amplification of CDR3 regions. TCRdb's own reprocessing of the public reads used fastp at Q25 and MiXCR and kept productive beta chains. A single entry per CDR3 protein holds the most common genes and DNA from its merged rows. The sample table lists 450,000 to 600,000 distinct CDR3 sequences, approximately 12% of them with a count of one. 10% of the sample goes to the ten largest clones.

The same specimen was also included in a second study, on T cells in Graves' hyperthyroidism and ophthalmopathy.

The material sequenced was peripheral blood mononuclear cells (PBMCs), taken at new diagnosis, from a patient treated with antithyroid drugs. Every receptor here comes from a man aged 30-40 years with Graves disease. Donor details come from another sample of the same person, matched by shared clones.

The rearrangement uses TRBV27 and TRBJ2-1; unclear D gene. Trimming shortened V by 5 bases and J by 9 bases, and 14 bases separated the two germline ends. This CDR3 comprises 13 residues. The germline CDR1 and CDR2 sequences are MNHEY and SMNVEV (reference sequence). CDR3 nucleotides: TGTGCCAGCAGTCCTCTAGATGGGTTTGAGCAGTTCTTC. Translated: CASSPLDGFEQFF.

There are many counts of this clonotype. The chain has TRBV12-3 or TRBV12-4 and TRBJ2-1, with D perhaps matching TRBD2 (5 bases). Trimming shortened V by 6 bases and J by 7 bases, and 19 bases separated the two germline ends. This CDR3 has 15 residues. The CDR3 DNA reads TGTGCCAGCAGCTCCTCGCGGGCCCTTCGGAATGAGCAGTTCTTC. Its protein is CASSSSRALRNEQFF.

This clonotype was counted ten times or more. The rearrangement joins TRBV29-1 to TRBJ2-2; D gene unclear. The CDR3 is made up of 13 amino acids. Germline assignment: CDR1 SQVTM and CDR2 ANQGSEA. Trimming took off 4 bases at V and 1 base at J, with 7 bases between the two ends. CDR3 in DNA: TGCAGCGTTGGACTCCTGAACACCGGGGAGCTGTTTTTT. Translation: CSVGLLNTGELFF.

The chain links TRBV4-1 to TRBJ2-1; tentative D call: TRBD2 (5 bases). CDR1 is MGHRA, CDR2 YSYEKL, per germline. The CDR3 is 14 residues long. V was clipped by 3 bases and J by 6 bases, with 12 bases between them. The CDR3 region has the DNA TGCGCCAGCAGCCAGGTAGCGTCGCTCAATGAGCAGTTCTTC. This encodes CASSQVASLNEQFF.

In its sample, this clonotype was seen a few times. The chain links TRBV5-1 to TRBJ2-7; TRBD2 might be the D (6 bases). Trimming took off 3 bases at V and 2 bases at J, with 12 bases between the two ends. Germline loops: CDR1 SGHRS, CDR2 YFSETQ. The CDR3 runs to 14 residues. This CDR3 is CASSSGDVPYEQYF. In DNA, the CDR3 is TGCGCCAGCAGCTCGGGGGACGTACCCTACGAGCAGTACTTC. Combining the CDR3 with reference TRBV5-1 and TRBJ2-7 gives the whole variable domain KAGVTQTPRYLIKTRGQQVTLSCSPISGHRSVSWYQQTPGQGLQFLFEYFSETQRNKGNFPGRFSGRQFSNSRSEMNVSTLELGDSALYLCASSSGDVPYEQYFGPGTRLTVT.

The sample holds a few counts of this clonotype. This chain connects TRBV9 to TRBJ2-7; 16 bases fit TRBD2. V was clipped by 4 bases and J by 0 bases; unmatched bases: 7. The germline V gene has CDR1 SGDLS and CDR2 YYNGEE. The CDR3 is 18 amino acids. Here the CDR3 DNA reads TGTGCCAGCAGCACCGGGACTAGCGGGAGGGCGAGCTCCTACGAGCAGTACTTC. Protein product: CASSTGTSGRASSYEQYF.

In this sample, this clonotype turned up many times. The chain uses TRBV29-1 and TRBJ1-1; D may be TRBD1 (5 bases). Germline V lookup: CDR1 SQVTM, CDR2 ANQGSEA. Deletions cut 7 bases from V and 0 bases from J, with 18 bases between. The CDR3 has 15 residues. CDR3 sequence: CSAQGWELLNTEAFF. CDR3 coding DNA: TGCAGCGCCCAGGGTTGGGAACTCCTGAACACTGAAGCTTTCTTT.

This clonotype was recorded a few times. This chain links TRBV7-9 with TRBJ1-2; no clear D. Germline CDR1 is SEHNR and CDR2 is FQNEAQ (reference sequence). This CDR3 is 16 amino acids long. Trimming removed 7 bases from V and 1 base from J, with 19 bases in between. This CDR3 reads CASNEKAGDNNYGYTF. In DNA form, the CDR3 reads TGTGCCAGCAACGAAAAGGCAGGAGATAATAACTATGGCTACACCTTC.

This clonotype occurred many times. The genes are TRBV7-6 and TRBJ2-7; D possibly matches TRBD1 or TRBD2 (5 bases each). Trimming took 2 bases from V and 2 from J, leaving 13 bases between them. Germline V gene sequence: CDR1 SGHVS, CDR2 FNYEAQ. The CDR3 consists of 15 residues. CDR3 DNA sequence: TGTGCCAGCAGCTTACACGGGACCCAAGCCTACGAGCAGTACTTC. Translated, it gives CASSLHGTQAYEQYF.

This clonotype has at least ten counts. V and J are TRBV28 and TRBJ2-1; maybe TRBD1 (5 bases). This CDR3 has 15 amino acids. Germline values: CDR1 MDHEN, CDR2 SYDVKM. V dropped 5 bases and J dropped 3 bases, with 14 bases sitting between them. CDR3 nucleotides: TGTGCCAGCAGTAACCCAGGGTGGAGCTACAATGAGCAGTTCTTC. Protein sequence: CASSNPGWSYNEQFF.

This clonotype occurred a few times. The CDR3, as DNA: TGTGCCACCAGCAGACGGACAGCACCCAATCAGCCCCAGCATTTT. Amino acid sequence: CATSRRTAPNQPQHF. The chain has TRBV15 and TRBJ1-5; tentatively, D is TRBD1 (6 bases). Trimming left V 2 bases short and J 3 bases short, with 11 bases between. The germline gives CDR1 LNHNV, CDR2 YYDKDF (reference sequence). The CDR3 extends over 15 amino acids.

Comments on this clonotype: This may stem from a read error, because a much larger clone lies one nucleotide away. The chain combines TRBV12-3 or TRBV12-4 with TRBJ2-5; maybe TRBD2 (6 bases). V was pared by 6 bases and J by 1 base, with 15 bases between. CDR3 length: 15 residues. CDR3 in amino acids: CASSGRGGTQETQYF. The DNA for the CDR3 is TGTGCCAGCAGCGGACGAGGCGGGACCCAAGAGACCCAGTACTTC.

This clonotype was seen a few times. The chain is built from TRBV5-1 and TRBJ2-7; tentatively, D is TRBD1 or TRBD2 (5 bases each). The CDR3 contains 15 residues. The V gene's germline CDR1 is SGHRS and CDR2 YFSETQ. V was trimmed by 0 bases and J by 2 bases, leaving 12 bases between them. DNA of the CDR3: TGCGCCAGCAGCTTGGACCCGGGGACCACCTACGAGCAGTACTTC. Residues: CASSLDPGTTYEQYF. Full variable domain (outside the CDR3, taken from reference TRBV5-1 and TRBJ2-7): KAGVTQTPRYLIKTRGQQVTLSCSPISGHRSVSWYQQTPGQGLQFLFEYFSETQRNKGNFPGRFSGRQFSNSRSEMNVSTLELGDSALYLCASSLDPGTTYEQYFGPGTRLTVT.

There are many counts of this clonotype. The V and J genes are TRBV29-1 and TRBJ1-5, with a possible D match to TRBD1 (5 bases). Germline lookup yields CDR1 SQVTM and CDR2 ANQGSEA. The CDR3 totals 11 residues. Trimming shortened V by 7 bases and J by 12 bases, and 16 bases separated the two germline ends. CDR3 amino acids: CSARDAGVQHF. The CDR3 DNA reads TGCAGCGCCCGAGACGCGGGGGTCCAGCATTTT.

This rearrangement joins TRBV4-2 to TRBJ2-1, with 16 bases aligning to TRBD2. The V segment lost 4 bases and the J segment 8 bases; nucleotides outside the gene matches: 14. Germline values: CDR1 LGHNA, CDR2 YNFKEQ. CDR3 length: 19 residues. CDR3 amino acids: CASSLVRGTSGRARDEQFF. The DNA for the CDR3 is TGTGCCAGCAGCCTTGTCCGCGGGACTAGCGGGAGGGCGAGGGATGAGCAGTTCTTC.

Many counts were recorded for this clonotype. This sequence joins TRBV4-1 and TRBJ2-7; the D is unclear. CDR1 and CDR2 from the germline V gene are MGHRA and YSYEKL. Between the trimmed V and J ends, which lost 6 bases and 1 base, there was a span of 13 bases. This CDR3 contains 14 residues. The CDR3 region has the DNA TGCGCCAGCAGTGATCTGAGCCGATCCTACGAGCAGTACTTC. Translating gives CASSDLSRSYEQYF.

This clonotype was counted at least ten times. The chain is built from TRBV27 and TRBJ2-1; D possibly uses TRBD1 or TRBD2 (5 bases each). Per germline, CDR1 MNHEY and CDR2 SMNVEV (reference sequence). The CDR3 is 13 residues long. V was shortened by 2 bases and J by 8 bases, with 10 bases between the two germline ends. CDR3 DNA sequence: TGTGCCAGCAGTTTACGAGGGGCGGATGAGCAGTTCTTC. It translates to CASSLRGADEQFF.

The CDR3 DNA sequence: TGTGCCAGCAGTTACATAGGGCCTAGCGGGAATAATGAGCAGTTCTTC. It is translated as CASSYIGPSGNNEQFF. The rearrangement uses TRBV6-5 and TRBJ2-1; 9 nucleotides line up with TRBD2. CDR3 length equals 16 residues. The germline V gene encodes CDR1 MNHEY and CDR2 SVGAGI. The V segment lost 2 bases and the J segment 7 bases; nucleotides outside the gene matches: 9.

The chain recombines TRBV6-2 or TRBV6-3 with TRBJ2-3; the match to TRBD2 covers 7 bases. J was trimmed by 10 bases and V by 4 bases; bases with no gene match: 8. CDR3 size: 13 residues. Germline CDR1 and CDR2: MNHEY and SVGEGT. The CDR3 here is CASSFAGVIAQYF. The CDR3, as DNA: TGTGCCAGCAGTTTTGCGGGAGTAATCGCGCAGTATTTT.

This clonotype was counted ten times or more. The chain is built from TRBV10-1 and TRBJ2-7, with TRBD2 identical over 7 bases. The germline gives CDR1 WNHNN, CDR2 SYGVQD (reference sequence). Losses at the gene ends were 6 bases for V and 7 bases for J; bases not matched to a gene: 9. This CDR3 has 13 residues. CDR3 sequence reads: CASSRGGGSEQYF. CDR3 sequence (DNA): TGCGCCAGCAGCCGGGGCGGGGGTTCGGAGCAGTACTTC.

The V gene is TRBV7-2, the J gene TRBJ2-3, with D perhaps being TRBD1 or TRBD2 (5 bases each). Between the trimmed V and J ends, which lost 4 bases and 7 bases, there was a span of 15 bases. The CDR3 length is 14 residues. Looked up from germline, CDR1 is SGHTA and CDR2 is FQGNSA. CDR3 in DNA: TGTGCCAGCAGCTCCCTCAAGGGACCTAATACGCAGTATTTT. This sequence encodes CASSSLKGPNTQYF.

This sequence joins TRBV5-1 and TRBJ2-7; maybe TRBD1 (6 bases). This CDR3 region has 15 residues. The germline V and J ends were trimmed by 2 bases and 4 bases, with 16 bases remaining between them. Germline V gene data show CDR1 as SGHRS and CDR2 as YFSETQ. The CDR3, as DNA: TGCGCCAGCAGCTTCAGCCCCGGACAGAAGTACGAGCAGTACTTC. This encodes CASSFSPGQKYEQYF.